Listed below are T cell receptor beta chains from one sample, sequenced in a study of T cells in Graves' hyperthyroidism and ophthalmopathy. TCRdb processed the multiplex PCR reads anew with MiXCR; each CDR3 protein has one entry. The sample shows over 500,000 distinct CDR3 sequences, around 43% of them seen only once. The sequencing sample was made of peripheral blood or thyroid tissue (not recorded which). Receptors originate from an adult woman with Graves' disease, either hyperthyroidism or ophthalmopathy (not recorded which). The CDR3 runs from the conserved cysteine through the conserved F or W. A D gene is named only where the DNA matches it firmly. The listing skips clone size in some rows; elsewhere it reads once, few, many or a size class.

v_gene: TRBV29-1
abundance: .
d_gene: .
j_gene: TRBJ2-2
CDR3aa: CSVEQQGKPGELFF
CDR3nt: TGCAGCGTTGAGCAACAGGGCAAGCCCGGGGAGCTGTTTTTT

v_gene: TRBV7-9
abundance: many
d_gene: .
j_gene: TRBJ1-3
CDR3aa: CASSPGDGNTIYF
CDR3nt: TGTGCCAGCAGCCCAGGGGATGGAAACACCATATATTTT

v_gene: TRBV7-9
abundance: few
d_gene: .
j_gene: TRBJ2-2
CDR3aa: CASSLTGIGELFF
CDR3nt: TGTGCCAGCAGCTTGACAGGCATCGGGGAGCTGTTTTTT

v_gene: TRBV7-9
abundance: .
d_gene: TRBD1
j_gene: TRBJ2-7
CDR3aa: CASSQWTGKTYEQYF
CDR3nt: TGCGCCAGCAGCCAATGGACAGGGAAGACCTACGAGCAGTACTTC

v_gene: TRBV10-2
abundance: once
d_gene: TRBD1
j_gene: TRBJ1-2
CDR3aa: CASSYSNQGAGYGYTF
CDR3nt: TGCGCCAGCAGTTACTCGAATCAGGGGGCAGGGTATGGCTACACCTTC

v_gene: TRBV20-1
abundance: .
d_gene: TRBD2
j_gene: TRBJ2-7
CDR3aa: CSAARLASTYEQYF
CDR3nt: TGCAGTGCGGCACGACTAGCGAGCACCTACGAGCAGTACTTC

v_gene: TRBV2
abundance: many
d_gene: .
j_gene: TRBJ1-2
CDR3aa: CASNRDTSLYGYTF
CDR3nt: TGTGCCAGCAACCGGGACACCTCTCTCTATGGCTACACCTTC

v_gene: TRBV2
abundance: many
d_gene: .
j_gene: TRBJ1-2
CDR3aa: CASSEKGFYGYTF
CDR3nt: TGTGCCAGCAGTGAAAAAGGGTTCTATGGCTACACCTTC

v_gene: TRBV7-2
abundance: .
d_gene: .
j_gene: TRBJ1-6
CDR3aa: CASSFYICSARETGLNSPLHF
CDR3nt: .

v_gene: TRBV7-9
abundance: medium-sized
d_gene: .
j_gene: TRBJ2-5
CDR3aa: CASSPPSGDVTQYF
CDR3nt: TGTGCCAGCAGCCCGCCCTCGGGGGACGTGACCCAGTACTTC

v_gene: TRBV5-1
abundance: .
d_gene: .
j_gene: TRBJ2-7
CDR3aa: CASSRNSGYSYEQYF
CDR3nt: TGTGCCAGCAGCCGAAACAGCGGGTACTCCTACGAGCAGTACTTC

v_gene: TRBV7-8
abundance: .
d_gene: TRBD1
j_gene: TRBJ1-2
CDR3aa: CASSLGPLGQGSDGYTF
CDR3nt: TGTGCCAGCAGCTTAGGTCCATTGGGACAGGGGAGCGATGGCTACACCTTC

v_gene: TRBV7-9
abundance: .
d_gene: TRBD2
j_gene: TRBJ2-5
CDR3aa: CASSAPGGVRVETQYF
CDR3nt: TGTGCCAGCAGCGCCCCCGGGGGGGTGAGAGTGGAGACCCAGTACTTC

v_gene: TRBV19
abundance: many
d_gene: .
j_gene: TRBJ2-2
CDR3aa: CASREGGTGELFF
CDR3nt: TGTGCCAGTAGGGAGGGAGGCACCGGGGAGCTGTTTTTT

v_gene: TRBV7-9
abundance: .
d_gene: TRBD2
j_gene: TRBJ2-3
CDR3aa: CASSLVGAGGADTQYF
CDR3nt: TGTGCCAGCAGCTTAGTCGGCGCCGGGGGGGCAGATACGCAGTATTTT

v_gene: TRBV20-1
abundance: .
d_gene: .
j_gene: TRBJ1-2
CDR3aa: CSARYGSYGYTF
CDR3nt: TGCAGTGCTAGGTACGGGTCTTATGGCTACACCTTC

v_gene: TRBV3-1
abundance: few
d_gene: .
j_gene: TRBJ1-1
CDR3aa: CASSQNLGGLSAEAFF
CDR3nt: TGTGCCAGCAGCCAAAACTTGGGGGGGCTTAGCGCTGAAGCTTTCTTT

v_gene: TRBV29-1
abundance: .
d_gene: .
j_gene: TRBJ2-7
CDR3aa: CSVVARPYEQYF
CDR3nt: TGCAGCGTTGTGGCCAGACCCTACGAGCAGTACTTC

v_gene: TRBV24-1
abundance: .
d_gene: .
j_gene: TRBJ1-5
CDR3aa: CATSGGESNQPQHF
CDR3nt: TGTGCCACTTCCGGGGGCGAAAGCAATCAGCCCCAGCATTTT

v_gene: TRBV7-9
abundance: .
d_gene: .
j_gene: TRBJ2-2
CDR3aa: CASSLTRVRATGELFF
CDR3nt: TGTGCCAGCAGCTTAACGAGGGTCCGGGCCACCGGGGAGCTGTTTTTT

v_gene: TRBV5-6
abundance: many
d_gene: .
j_gene: TRBJ1-5
CDR3aa: CASSLGQNHQPQHF
CDR3nt: TGTGCCAGCAGCCTGGGGCAGAACCATCAGCCCCAGCATTTT

v_gene: TRBV10-3
abundance: many
d_gene: TRBD2
j_gene: TRBJ2-7
CDR3aa: CAISDLAGAYEQYF
CDR3nt: TGTGCCATCAGTGACCTAGCGGGAGCCTACGAGCAGTACTTC

v_gene: TRBV29-1
abundance: .
d_gene: TRBD2
j_gene: TRBJ2-7
CDR3aa: CSVLAGGAYEQYF
CDR3nt: TGCAGCGTCTTAGCGGGGGGAGCGTACGAGCAGTACTTC

v_gene: TRBV2
abundance: few
d_gene: TRBD1
j_gene: TRBJ1-2
CDR3aa: CASSATGMLIYGYTF
CDR3nt: TGTGCCAGCAGTGCGACAGGGATGCTAATCTATGGCTACACCTTC

v_gene: TRBV29-1
abundance: .
d_gene: TRBD1
j_gene: TRBJ2-7
CDR3aa: CSVELGQGYEQYF
CDR3nt: TGCAGCGTTGAGCTCGGACAGGGTTACGAGCAGTACTTC

v_gene: TRBV12-3/TRBV12-4
abundance: .
d_gene: TRBD1
j_gene: TRBJ1-1
CDR3aa: CASSLTQGDTEAFF
CDR3nt: TGTGCCAGCAGCCTAACACAGGGGGACACTGAAGCTTTCTTT

v_gene: TRBV9
abundance: .
d_gene: TRBD1
j_gene: TRBJ1-2
CDR3aa: CASSVETGGKYTF
CDR3nt: TGTGCCAGCAGCGTAGAGACAGGGGGTAAATACACCTTC

v_gene: TRBV7-9
abundance: .
d_gene: .
j_gene: TRBJ2-7
CDR3aa: CASNPPGRLYEQYF
CDR3nt: TGTGCCAGCAACCCTCCGGGACGGCTATACGAGCAGTACTTC

v_gene: TRBV5-1
abundance: once
d_gene: TRBD1
j_gene: TRBJ2-7
CDR3aa: CASSAGQGSEQYF
CDR3nt: TGCGCCAGCAGCGCAGGACAGGGTAGCGAGCAGTACTTC

v_gene: TRBV24-1
abundance: .
d_gene: .
j_gene: TRBJ2-5
CDR3aa: CATSDPTATQETQYF
CDR3nt: TGTGCCACCAGTGACCCGACAGCAACGCAAGAGACCCAGTACTTC

v_gene: TRBV13
abundance: many
d_gene: TRBD1
j_gene: TRBJ1-2
CDR3aa: CASSRQTGDHGYTF
CDR3nt: TGTGCCAGCAGCCGTCAGACAGGGGATCATGGCTACACCTTC

v_gene: TRBV11-2
abundance: few
d_gene: .
j_gene: TRBJ2-7
CDR3aa: CASSQRVMGVHEQYF
CDR3nt: TGTGCCAGCAGCCAGAGGGTTATGGGAGTCCACGAGCAGTACTTC

v_gene: TRBV6-5
abundance: many
d_gene: .
j_gene: TRBJ1-2
CDR3aa: CASRGGTYGYTF
CDR3nt: TGTGCCAGCAGGGGAGGGACCTATGGCTACACCTTC

v_gene: TRBV7-2
abundance: .
d_gene: .
j_gene: TRBJ1-2
CDR3aa: CASSPLATSSGGYTF
CDR3nt: TGTGCCAGCAGCCCTCTGGCAACCTCTTCTGGTGGCTACACCTTC

v_gene: TRBV7-2
abundance: .
d_gene: TRBD1
j_gene: TRBJ1-2
CDR3aa: CASSVGTGKDGYTF
CDR3nt: TGTGCCAGCAGCGTAGGGACAGGGAAGGATGGCTACACCTTC

v_gene: TRBV10-1
abundance: few
d_gene: TRBD2
j_gene: TRBJ2-7
CDR3aa: CASPSGSEYEQYF
CDR3nt: TGCGCCAGCCCTAGCGGGAGTGAATACGAGCAGTACTTC

v_gene: TRBV20-1
abundance: many
d_gene: .
j_gene: TRBJ1-5
CDR3aa: CSVALSGYQPQHF
CDR3nt: TGCAGTGTCGCCCTCAGTGGATATCAGCCCCAGCATTTT

v_gene: TRBV5-4
abundance: .
d_gene: TRBD1
j_gene: TRBJ1-1
CDR3aa: CASSIQTGAPEAFF
CDR3nt: TGTGCCAGCAGCATCCAGACAGGGGCGCCTGAAGCTTTCTTT

v_gene: TRBV5-4
abundance: .
d_gene: .
j_gene: TRBJ1-1
CDR3aa: CASSLFAGGAEAFF
CDR3nt: TGTGCCAGCAGCTTGTTTGCGGGTGGCGCTGAAGCTTTCTTT

v_gene: TRBV29-1
abundance: .
d_gene: .
j_gene: TRBJ1-4
CDR3aa: CSVVGCWDPGVFF
CDR3nt: TGCAGCGTTGTCGGTTGTTGGGACCCCGGGGTGTTTTTT

v_gene: TRBV2
abundance: once
d_gene: .
j_gene: TRBJ2-4
CDR3aa: CDSSFYLDTGIRPYF
CDR3nt: TGTGACAGCAGTTTTTATCTGGACACGGGAATTCGTCCGTACTTC

v_gene: TRBV12-3/TRBV12-4
abundance: .
d_gene: TRBD1
j_gene: TRBJ1-2
CDR3aa: CASSTRDREANYGYTF
CDR3nt: TGTGCCAGCAGTACCCGAGACAGGGAGGCTAACTATGGCTACACCTTC

v_gene: TRBV10-3
abundance: few
d_gene: TRBD1
j_gene: TRBJ2-5
CDR3aa: CAISDSDRGYQPQYF
CDR3nt: TGTGCCATCAGTGACTCGGACAGGGGCTACCAGCCCCAGTACTTC

v_gene: TRBV29-1
abundance: .
d_gene: .
j_gene: TRBJ1-2
CDR3aa: CSVEGTENGYTF
CDR3nt: TGCAGCGTTGAAGGGACAGAGAATGGCTACACCTTC

v_gene: TRBV29-1
abundance: .
d_gene: TRBD1
j_gene: TRBJ1-5
CDR3aa: CSPRTGDQPQHF
CDR3nt: TGCAGCCCCAGGACAGGGGACCAGCCCCAGCATTTT

v_gene: TRBV11-2
abundance: few
d_gene: .
j_gene: TRBJ2-3
CDR3aa: CASSLGWAGTDTQYF
CDR3nt: TGTGCCAGCAGCTTAGGGTGGGCGGGCACAGATACGCAGTATTTT

v_gene: TRBV10-3
abundance: many
d_gene: TRBD2
j_gene: TRBJ2-7
CDR3aa: CAISGGERGWNEQYF
CDR3nt: TGTGCCATCAGTGGGGGCGAGCGGGGATGGAACGAGCAGTACTTC

v_gene: TRBV20-1
abundance: .
d_gene: .
j_gene: TRBJ1-3
CDR3aa: CSAPMPRRGNTLYF
CDR3nt: TGCAGTGCTCCCATGCCCCGGAGGGGAAACACCTTATATTTT

v_gene: TRBV29-1
abundance: few
d_gene: .
j_gene: TRBJ1-2
CDR3aa: CSVESGRKDGYTF
CDR3nt: TGCAGCGTTGAATCGGGACGCAAGGATGGCTACACCTTC

v_gene: TRBV12-3/TRBV12-4
abundance: many
d_gene: .
j_gene: TRBJ2-7
CDR3aa: CASSLGQGYAYEQYF
CDR3nt: TGTGCCAGCAGTTTGGGGCAGGGGTATGCCTACGAGCAGTACTTC

v_gene: TRBV7-2
abundance: .
d_gene: .
j_gene: TRBJ1-2
CDR3aa: CASSLDSRRYYGYTF
CDR3nt: TGTGCCAGCAGCTTAGACAGTCGACGCTACTATGGCTACACCTTC

v_gene: TRBV7-2
abundance: many
d_gene: .
j_gene: TRBJ2-2
CDR3aa: CASSLVVAVGELFF
CDR3nt: TGTGCCAGCAGCTTAGTGGTGGCTGTCGGGGAGCTGTTTTTT

v_gene: TRBV10-3
abundance: .
d_gene: .
j_gene: TRBJ1-2
CDR3aa: CAAGVNGYTF
CDR3nt: TGTGCCGCGGGAGTGAATGGCTACACCTTC

v_gene: TRBV20-1
abundance: .
d_gene: .
j_gene: TRBJ2-5
CDR3aa: CSARMGTWGRETQYF
CDR3nt: TGCAGTGCTAGAATGGGGACTTGGGGTAGGGAGACCCAGTACTTC

v_gene: TRBV2
abundance: .
d_gene: .
j_gene: TRBJ1-2
CDR3aa: CASTRRGVGSGNTF
CDR3nt: .

v_gene: TRBV4-1
abundance: .
d_gene: .
j_gene: TRBJ1-2
CDR3aa: CASSQDSGFYGYTF
CDR3nt: TGCGCCAGCAGCCAGGACTCAGGGTTCTATGGCTACACCTTC

v_gene: TRBV24-1
abundance: .
d_gene: TRBD2
j_gene: TRBJ2-5
CDR3aa: CATSRLAGDETQYF
CDR3nt: TGTGCCACCAGTCGACTAGCGGGGGACGAGACCCAGTACTTC